The 26 T cell receptor beta chains in this list originate from one sample, sequenced in a study of cytotoxic CD8 clonotypes in ibrutinib-treated CLL. TCRdb's table, derived via immunoSEQ multiplex PCR, lists solely in-frame clones and lacks some. The top ten clones hold approximately 7.2% of a sample with about 22,000 clones, about 68% of them seen once. This material consisted of PBMCs, taken before ibrutinib treatment. These receptor sequences come from a human donor with chronic lymphocytic leukemia.

This chain connects TRBV6-6 to TRBJ2-7; TRBD2 is a possible D gene (6 bases). The V gene's germline CDR1 is MNHNY and CDR2 SVGAGI (reference sequence). The CDR3 runs to 14 residues. The V end lost 0 bases, the J end lost 7 bases, and 13 bases lay between the germline ends. CDR3 bases: TGTGCCAGCAGTTACTCTACCTTCGGAGGGGAGCAGTACTTC. Translation gives CASSYSTFGGEQYF.

V is TRBV5-8 and J is TRBJ2-1; maybe TRBD1 (5 bases). Germline V lookup: CDR1 SGHTS, CDR2 YDEGEE. The CDR3 runs 13 residues. V dropped 4 bases and J dropped 14 bases, with 19 bases sitting between them. CDR3 sequence: CASSLNQATREFF. CDR3 in DNA: TGTGCCAGCAGCCTGAATCAGGCGACCAGGGAGTTCTTC.

This rearrangement joins TRBV18 to TRBJ2-7; 8 bases line up with TRBD1. J was trimmed by 0 bases and V by 4 bases; bases with no gene match: 5. The CDR3 runs 15 residues. CDR1 and CDR2 from the germline V gene are KGHSH and LQKENI. CDR3 coding DNA: TGTGCCAGCTCACAACAGGGGGACCCCTCCTACGAGCAGTACTTC. Its translation: CASSQQGDPSYEQYF.

This clone is a singleton in its sample. The rearrangement links TRBV7-3 to TRBJ2-7; D may be TRBD2 (7 bases). The V and J ends lost 6 bases and 3 bases respectively, with 18 bases between them. Germline V gene sequence: CDR1 SGHTA, CDR2 FQGTGA. The CDR3 is 15 residues long. CDR3 DNA sequence: TGTGCCAGCAGTCTAGGGGGGGACGGAATCTACGAGCAGTACTTC. Translated, it gives CASSLGGDGIYEQYF.

The chain joins TRBV5-4 to TRBJ2-7; D might be TRBD2 (6 bases). The CDR3 has 13 amino acids. V lost 4 bases and J 3 bases, leaving 11 bases between the germline ends. Germline V gives CDR1 SGHNT, CDR2 YYREEE (reference sequence). Here the CDR3 reads CASSQEGGYEQYF. The CDR3 coding sequence is TGTGCCAGCAGCCAGGAGGGCGGCTACGAGCAGTACTTC.

This chain links TRBV7-2 with TRBJ2-7; no firm D call. V lost 6 bases, J lost 3 bases, and 18 bases lay in between. Germline-derived CDR1 and CDR2 are SGHTA and FQGNSA. This CDR3 has 15 amino acids. The CDR3 DNA reads as TGTGCCAGCAGTACTAACCCTGGGCCTTTCTACGAGCAGTACTTC. Its protein is CASSTNPGPFYEQYF.

This chain uses TRBV6-1 with TRBJ2-3, with D possibly being TRBD1 (6 bases). The CDR3 loop spans 16 amino acids. Germline loops: CDR1 MNHNS, CDR2 SASEGT. Trimming shortened V by 4 bases and J by 0 bases, and 14 bases separated the two germline ends. CDR3 protein: CASSVDRTPSTDTQYF. The CDR3 DNA reads TGTGCCAGCAGTGTGGACAGAACCCCTAGCACAGATACGCAGTATTTT.

The chain has TRBV28 and TRBJ1-5; 9 bases are a match to TRBD1. The trim removed 5 bases at V and 0 bases at J, leaving 14 bases unmatched. The CDR3 is 19 residues long. Germline V gene sequence: CDR1 MDHEN, CDR2 SYDVKM. CDR3: CASSPLDRGPLNSNQPQHF. The CDR3 nucleotides are TGTGCCAGCAGTCCCCTGGACAGGGGACCCCTCAATAGCAATCAGCCCCAGCATTTT.

The rearrangement links TRBV5-6 to TRBJ1-1, with D uncertain. Germline CDR1 is SGHDT and CDR2 is YYEEEE. Trimming stripped 5 bases from V and 1 base from J, with 15 bases between. The CDR3 covers 15 residues. This CDR3 reads CASRQINYPNTEAFF. Here the CDR3 DNA reads TGTGCCAGCAGACAGATAAATTACCCGAACACTGAAGCTTTCTTT.

Here the CDR3 reads CASSPSVGAGDRDEQYF. CDR3 coding DNA: TGTGCCAGCAGCCCGTCTGTAGGAGCGGGAGATAGAGACGAGCAGTACTTC. The gene calls are TRBV5-5 and TRBJ2-7; 8 bases match TRBD2. J gave up 5 bases and V 4 bases, and 17 bases lay outside the gene matches. Germline loops: CDR1 SGHKS, CDR2 YYEKEE (reference sequence). This CDR3 is built from 17 residues.

This clone was picked up one time. The rearrangement joins TRBV11-2 to TRBJ1-4; no clear D gene. The CDR3 covers 16 residues. V lost 0 bases and J lost 2, with 10 bases in between. CDR1 and CDR2 (germline): SGHAT, FQNNGV. The CDR3 sequence: CASSLDFQLTNEKLFF. The DNA for the CDR3 is TGTGCCAGCAGCTTAGATTTTCAGTTGACTAATGAAAAACTGTTTTTT. The complete variable domain, with remaining parts taken from reference TRBV11-2 and TRBJ1-4, reads EAGVAQSPRYKIIEKRQSVAFWCNPISGHATLYWYQQILGQGPKLLIQFQNNGVVDDSQLPKDRFSAERLKGVDSTLKIQPAKLEDSAVYLCASSLDFQLTNEKLFFGSGTQLSVL.

The chain combines TRBV14 with TRBJ1-5; D is unclear. Trimming shortened V by 3 bases and J by 10 bases, and 13 bases separated the two germline ends. The CDR3 totals 13 residues. Per germline, CDR1 SGHDN and CDR2 FVKESK. Here the CDR3 DNA reads TGTGCCAGCAGCCACGGGCAGGTAGGACCCCAGCATTTT. The encoded protein is CASSHGQVGPQHF.

The sample holds one count of this clone. J is TRBJ1-3 and V is TRBV18, with a weak D call TRBD1 (5 bases). V was pared by 1 base and J by 9 bases, with 16 bases between. CDR1 and CDR2 (germline): KGHSH, LQKENI. This CDR3 has 15 residues. The DNA for the CDR3 is TGTGCCAGCTCACCACGGGGCCAGGGTATAAGCACCATATATTTT. This gives the protein CASSPRGQGISTIYF.

This clone has just a few counts. The chain joins TRBV6-5 to TRBJ1-5; perhaps TRBD1 as D (6 bases). Deletions cut 2 bases from V and 1 base from J, with 9 bases between. The CDR3 consists of 15 residues. Germline CDR1 and CDR2: MNHEY and SVGAGI. CDR3 bases: TGTGCCAGCAGTTACCAACAGGGAAGCAATCAGCCCCAGCATTTT. This codes for CASSYQQGSNQPQHF.

This clone came up once. The V and J genes are TRBV7-3 and TRBJ1-2; D perhaps matches TRBD1 (5 bases). V dropped 2 bases and J dropped 7 bases, with 23 bases sitting between them. Looked up from germline, CDR1 is SGHTA and CDR2 is FQGTGA. The CDR3 contains 17 residues. CDR3 residues: CASSLLWRGGLRGGYTF. CDR3 bases: TGTGCCAGCAGCTTACTTTGGCGGGGCGGACTACGTGGTGGCTACACCTTC.

This clone showed up just a few times. The chain recombines TRBV6-5 with TRBJ2-2, with 8 bases matching TRBD1. This CDR3 is built from 14 residues. Losses at the gene ends were 6 bases for V and 4 bases for J; bases not matched to a gene: 4. Germline V gene data show CDR1 as MNHEY and CDR2 as SVGAGI. The CDR3 region is CASRPTGATGELFF. As DNA, the CDR3 is TGTGCCAGCAGACCGACAGGGGCCACCGGGGAGCTGTTTTTT.

This clone appeared a few times. The V gene is TRBV5-4, the J gene TRBJ2-7; D might be TRBD1 or TRBD2, each matching 6 bases. Trimming removed 0 bases from V and 7 bases from J, with 23 bases in between. Germline-derived CDR1 and CDR2 are SGHNT and YYREEE (reference sequence). This CDR3 comprises 17 residues. The CDR3 DNA reads TGTGCCAGCAGCTTGGGCGTTAGCTCGGGACTTAGGGGGGAGCAGTACTTC. Protein: CASSLGVSSGLRGEQYF.

The V call is TRBV14, the J call TRBJ2-3; D gene ambiguous. V lost 2 bases to trimming and J lost 7 bases, with 10 bases between them. CDR3 length: 13 residues. Germline assignment: CDR1 SGHDN and CDR2 FVKESK. The CDR3 reads CASSQNKRNTQYF. The CDR3 nucleotides are TGTGCCAGCAGCCAAAACAAGAGGAATACGCAGTATTTT.

The rearrangement links TRBV4-1 to TRBJ1-1; 7 bases line up with TRBD1. The CDR3 spans 16 residues. V was clipped by 8 bases and J by 0 bases; unmatched bases: 12. Germline V lookup: CDR1 MGHRA, CDR2 YSYEKL. The CDR3 reads CASRDLTGTVNTEAFF. CDR3 DNA sequence: TGCGCCAGCCGGGATTTGACAGGGACCGTGAACACTGAAGCTTTCTTT.

In DNA, the CDR3 is TGCGCCAGCAGCTTGTCGGTTTTCGAACAGGCGGGGGGCTACACCTTC. Amino acids: CASSLSVFEQAGGYTF. The chain combines TRBV5-1 with TRBJ1-2, with a tentative D call TRBD1 (5 bases). This CDR3 contains 16 residues. Germline V gene sequence: CDR1 SGHRS, CDR2 YFSETQ. Trimming stripped 1 base from V and 8 bases from J, with 21 bases between. Based on the CDR3 plus reference TRBV5-1 and TRBJ1-2, the full variable domain is KAGVTQTPRYLIKTRGQQVTLSCSPISGHRSVSWYQQTPGQGLQFLFEYFSETQRNKGNFPGRFSGRQFSNSRSEMNVSTLELGDSALYLCASSLSVFEQAGGYTFGSGTRLTVV.

The rearrangement uses TRBV7-9 and TRBJ2-3; D is perhaps TRBD2 (6 bases). From germline, CDR1 is SEHNR and CDR2 FQNEAQ (reference sequence). The CDR3 has 17 amino acids. Trimming cost V 10 bases and J 2 bases, with 25 bases left between them. The CDR3: CATYPVGGISITDTQYF. CDR3 nucleotide sequence: TGTGCCACCTATCCCGTCGGGGGTATCTCGATCACAGATACGCAGTATTTT.

In this sample, this clone turned up a few times. The chain carries TRBV18 and TRBJ2-2; TRBD1 aligns across 9 bases. This CDR3 region has 14 residues. V trimming: 6 bases; J trimming: 6 bases; junction bases outside the gene matches: 5. Germline V gene sequence: CDR1 KGHSH, CDR2 LQKENI. CDR3 region: CASSSGTGSGELFF. In DNA form, the CDR3 reads TGTGCCAGCTCGTCCGGGACAGGGTCCGGGGAGCTGTTTTTT.

This clone appeared a few times. The chain is built from TRBV6-6 and TRBJ1-5; 7 bases fit TRBD1. The CDR3 spans 15 residues. The germline CDR1 and CDR2 sequences are MNHNY and SVGAGI (reference sequence). The J segment lost 6 bases and the V segment lost 6 bases, leaving 11 bases of the junction unmatched. DNA of the CDR3: TGTGCCAGCAGGTCGCCAGGGGGGTTTGGTCAGCCCCAGCATTTT. Translating gives CASRSPGGFGQPQHF.

The chain joins TRBV30 to TRBJ1-3, with a tentative D call TRBD1 (5 bases). Trimming shortened V by 0 bases and J by 2 bases, and 14 bases separated the two germline ends. Germline assignment: CDR1 GTSNPN and CDR2 SVGIG (reference sequence). The CDR3 length is 16 residues. The CDR3 region is CAWSVRGRWPGNTIYF. The CDR3, as DNA: TGTGCCTGGAGTGTGAGGGGAAGGTGGCCTGGAAACACCATATATTTT. The full variable domain, in which reference TRBV30 and TRBJ1-3 provide the parts outside the CDR3, is SQTIHQWPATLVQPVGSPLSLECTVEGTSNPNLYWYRQAAGRGLQLLFYSVGIGQISSEVPQNLSASRPQDRQFILSSKKLLLSDSGFYLCAWSVRGRWPGNTIYFGEGSWLTVV.

The chain employs TRBV30 and TRBJ1-1, with 7 positions matching TRBD1. The CDR3 consists of 12 residues. V was clipped by 2 bases and J by 9 bases; unmatched bases: 6. CDR1 and CDR2 from the germline V gene are GTSNPN and SVGIG (reference sequence). CDR3 coding DNA: TGTGCCTGGAGTCTTACAGGGGACCAAGCTTTCTTT. It is translated as CAWSLTGDQAFF.

V is TRBV9 and J is TRBJ2-1, with 10 positions matching TRBD2. Germline values: CDR1 SGDLS, CDR2 YYNGEE. V lost 0 bases to trimming and J lost 9 bases; unmatched junction nucleotides: 9. CDR3 length: 16 amino acids. The CDR3 here is CASSVAGLAMWGEQFF. CDR3 nucleotide sequence: TGTGCCAGCAGCGTAGCGGGACTAGCGATGTGGGGTGAGCAGTTCTTC.